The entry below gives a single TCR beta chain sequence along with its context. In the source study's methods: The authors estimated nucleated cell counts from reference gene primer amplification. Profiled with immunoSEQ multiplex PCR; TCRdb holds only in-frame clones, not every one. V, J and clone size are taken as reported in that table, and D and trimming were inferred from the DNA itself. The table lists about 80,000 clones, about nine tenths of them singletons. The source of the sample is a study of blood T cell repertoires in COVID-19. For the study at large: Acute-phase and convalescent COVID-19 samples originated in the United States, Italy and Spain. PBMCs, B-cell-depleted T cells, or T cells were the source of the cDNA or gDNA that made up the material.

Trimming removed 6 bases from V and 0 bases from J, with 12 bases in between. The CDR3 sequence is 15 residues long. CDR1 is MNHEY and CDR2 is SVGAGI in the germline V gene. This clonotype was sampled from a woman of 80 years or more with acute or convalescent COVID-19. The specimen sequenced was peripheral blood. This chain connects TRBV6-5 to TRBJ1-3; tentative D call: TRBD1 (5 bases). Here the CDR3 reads CASRDGGASGNTIYF. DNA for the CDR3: TGTGCCAGCAGGGACGGGGGAGCCTCTGGAAACACCATATATTTT.